These T cell receptor beta chains were read from a single sample in a study of control samples from healthy donors and cancer patients. Clones were read by immunoSEQ multiplex PCR, and TCRdb kept only the in-frame ones, dropping some. The sample holds around 150,000 clones, about 90% seen once. Input material: blood. The receptor source for this set is a man aged 30 to 45 in good health. CDR3s include the opening cysteine and the closing phenylalanine or tryptophan. A D gene is named only where the DNA matches it firmly. The size field is filled for only some rows; it gives once, few, many or a size class.

CASSQDGLEYNEQFF	TGCGCCAGCAGCCAGGACGGGCTAGAGTACAATGAGCAGTTCTTC	TRBJ2-1	NA	TRBV4-1	NA
CASSLFRENIQYF	TGTGCCAGCTCACTTTTCCGGGAAAACATTCAGTACTTC	TRBJ2-4	NA	TRBV18	NA
CASSRSLDTDTQYF	TGCGCCAGCAGCCGGTCACTAGACACAGATACGCAGTATTTT	TRBJ2-3	NA	TRBV5-1	NA
CASSVLSDNSPLHF	TGTGCCAGCAGCGTGTTGAGTGATAATTCACCCCTCCACTTT	TRBJ1-6	NA	TRBV7-6	NA
CASSQDMVKGTSNSPLHF	TGCGCCAGCAGCCAAGATATGGTGAAGGGAACTTCAAATTCACCCCTCCACTTT	TRBJ1-6	NA	TRBV4-1	NA
CASSKTGAQPYEQYF	TGTGCCAGCAGCAAAACAGGGGCTCAGCCCTACGAGCAGTACTTC	TRBJ2-7	once	TRBV13	TRBD1
CASSSLGRVTYNEQFF	TGTGCCAGCAGCTCTTTAGGCAGGGTGACCTACAATGAGCAGTTCTTC	TRBJ2-1	NA	TRBV7-9	NA
CASSASGGNQPQHF	TGTGCCAGCAGCGCCTCAGGGGGGAATCAGCCCCAGCATTTT	TRBJ1-5	NA	TRBV7-9	TRBD1
CASSQEYAVTQYF	TGCGCCAGCAGCCAAGAGTATGCGGTAACGCAGTATTTT	TRBJ2-3	NA	TRBV4-1	NA
CASSVGHGGDTIYF	TGTGCCAGCAGCGTAGGGCACGGCGGAGACACCATATATTTT	TRBJ1-3	NA	TRBV9	NA
CASSFSGNNSPLHF	TGCGCCAGCAGCTTTTCCGGGAATAATTCACCCCTCCACTTT	TRBJ1-6	NA	TRBV5-1	NA
CASSLGRRISGADTQYF	TGTGCCAGCAGCTTGGGGCGTCGGATTAGCGGGGCAGATACGCAGTATTTT	TRBJ2-3	NA	TRBV5-8	TRBD2
CAIPTGTAIMNTEAFF	TGTGCCATCCCGACCGGGACAGCTATCATGAACACTGAAGCTTTCTTT	TRBJ1-1	NA	TRBV2	TRBD1
CASSLKTGQLRF	TGTGCCAGCAGTTTAAAGACGGGACAGCTACGATTC	TRBJ2-7	few	TRBV28	TRBD1
CASTGFGGGSYNEQFF	TGTGCCAGCACGGGTTTCGGGGGGGGCTCTTACAATGAGCAGTTCTTC	TRBJ2-1	NA	TRBV3-1/TRBV3-2	TRBD2
CASSLSLVGFVGYTF	TGTGCCAGCAGCTTATCCCTTGTGGGGTTCGTGGGCTACACCTTC	TRBJ1-2	NA	TRBV7-8	NA
CASFGSYGYTF	TGTGCCAGCTTTGGAAGCTATGGCTACACCTTC	TRBJ1-2	NA	TRBV28	NA
CASSFQFGAKPYF	TGTGCCAGCAGTTTCCAGTTTGGGGCAAAACCGTATTTT	TRBJ2-3	NA	TRBV28	NA
CASSWDSGNTIYF	TGTGCCAGCAGCTGGGACTCTGGAAACACCATATATTTT	TRBJ1-3	NA	TRBV7-9	NA
CASSSDATGELFF	TGTGCCAGCAGCTCGGACGCCACCGGGGAGCTGTTTTTT	TRBJ2-2	NA	TRBV5-4	NA
CASSPRTGVRYEQYF	TGTGCCAGCAGCCCCCGGACAGGGGTCCGCTACGAGCAGTACTTC	TRBJ2-7	NA	TRBV5-6	TRBD1